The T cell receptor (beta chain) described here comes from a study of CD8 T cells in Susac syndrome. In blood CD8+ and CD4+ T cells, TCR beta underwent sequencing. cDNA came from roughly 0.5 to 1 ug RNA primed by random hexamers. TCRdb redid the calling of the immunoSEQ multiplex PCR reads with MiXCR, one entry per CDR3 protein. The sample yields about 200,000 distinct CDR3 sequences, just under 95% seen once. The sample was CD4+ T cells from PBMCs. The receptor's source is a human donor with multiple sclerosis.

This CDR3 reads CASSQDLWGPSSEQYF. CDR3 in DNA: TGTGCCAGCAGCCAAGATTTGTGGGGGCCTTCGTCCGAGCAGTACTTC. The V call is TRBV14, the J call TRBJ2-7, with D maybe TRBD1 (6 bases). CDR1 is SGHDN, CDR2 FVKESK, per germline. V was cut by 0 bases and J by 6 bases, with 18 bases left in between. This CDR3 contains 16 residues.